This TCR beta chain emerged from a study of shared T cell receptors in the human thymus. Germline CDR1 SEHNR, CDR2 FQNEAQ (reference sequence). V dropped 5 bases and J dropped 6 bases, with 8 bases sitting between them. The CDR3 is 12 residues long. Clones were sequenced by immunoSEQ multiplex PCR, and TCRdb holds only the in-frame ones, with some missing. The table shows almost 550,000 clones, with around 78% occurring only once. This clone was counted a single time. The same specimen was also included in a second study, on human thymus T cells. That source notes: Thymus specimens were resections from corrective heart surgery. Thymic and blood repertoires seemed to show skewed V and J gene use. Related research described strongly overlapping thymic repertoires in unrelated people.

The rearrangement uses TRBV7-9 and TRBJ2-1; D not certain. The sequence derives from a boy younger than two with a congenital heart defect. The sample consisted of thymocytes. The CDR3 coding sequence is TGTGCCAGCAGCCGCCGGAGCAATGAGCAGTTCTTC. This translates into CASSRRSNEQFF.